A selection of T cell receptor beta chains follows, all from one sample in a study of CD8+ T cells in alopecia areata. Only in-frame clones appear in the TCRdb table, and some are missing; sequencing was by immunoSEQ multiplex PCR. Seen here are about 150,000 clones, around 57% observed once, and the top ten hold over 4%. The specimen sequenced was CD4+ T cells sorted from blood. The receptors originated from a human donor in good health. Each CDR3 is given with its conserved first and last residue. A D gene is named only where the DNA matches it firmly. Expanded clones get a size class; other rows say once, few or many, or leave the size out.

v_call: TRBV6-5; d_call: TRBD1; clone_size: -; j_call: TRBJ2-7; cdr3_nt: TGTGCCATCAGGCGAGGGGACAGGGCGGCAAGGCAGTACTTC; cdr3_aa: CAIRRGDRAARQYF
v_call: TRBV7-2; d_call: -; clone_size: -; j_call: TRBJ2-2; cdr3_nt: TGTGCCAGCAGCCGGACCGGGGAGCTGTTTTTT; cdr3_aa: CASSRTGELFF
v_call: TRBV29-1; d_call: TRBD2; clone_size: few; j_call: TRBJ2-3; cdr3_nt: TGCAGCGTGACAGCGGGAGGGTTTCAAGATACGCAGTATTTT; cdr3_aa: CSVTAGGFQDTQYF
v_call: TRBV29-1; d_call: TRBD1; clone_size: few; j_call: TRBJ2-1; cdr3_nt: TGCAGCGTTAGGGACAGTTCTAGCTCCTACAATGAGCAGTTCTTC; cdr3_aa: CSVRDSSSSYNEQFF
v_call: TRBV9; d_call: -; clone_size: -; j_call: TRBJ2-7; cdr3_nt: TGTGCCAGCAGCGCCTCTCCGGGGGGCAGCACTTACTTC; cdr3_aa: CASSASPGGSTYF
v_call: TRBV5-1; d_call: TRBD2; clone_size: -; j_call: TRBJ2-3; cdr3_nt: TGCGCCAGCAGCCCTGGGGCGGGAGGCACAGATACGCAGTATTTT; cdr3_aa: CASSPGAGGTDTQYF
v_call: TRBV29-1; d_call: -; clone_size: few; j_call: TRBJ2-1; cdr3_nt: TGCAGCGTTGATCCTTGGGGGAGGAGCTCCTACAATGAGCAGTTCTTC; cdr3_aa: CSVDPWGRSSYNEQFF
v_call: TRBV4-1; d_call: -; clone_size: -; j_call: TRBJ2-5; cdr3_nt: TGCGCCAGCAGCCCTTCGGGGACCTACCAAGAGACCCAGTACTTC; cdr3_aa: CASSPSGTYQETQYF
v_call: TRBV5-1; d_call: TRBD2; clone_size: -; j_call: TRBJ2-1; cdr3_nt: TGCGCCAGCAGCTTGTTACCGCGGGAGGAGTACAATGAGCAGTTCTTC; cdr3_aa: CASSLLPREEYNEQFF
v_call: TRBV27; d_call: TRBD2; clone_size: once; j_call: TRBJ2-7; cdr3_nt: TGTGCCAGCAGTTCTCGGACTAGCGGGAGTTACGAGCAGTACTTC; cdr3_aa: CASSSRTSGSYEQYF
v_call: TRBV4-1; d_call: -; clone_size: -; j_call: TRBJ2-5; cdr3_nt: TGCGCCAGCAGCCAAGTTCAGCAAGAGACCCAGTACTTC; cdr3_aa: CASSQVQQETQYF
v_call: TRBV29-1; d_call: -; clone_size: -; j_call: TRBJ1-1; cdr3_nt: TGCAGCGTTGGTGGCACTGAAGCTTTCTTT; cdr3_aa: CSVGGTEAFF
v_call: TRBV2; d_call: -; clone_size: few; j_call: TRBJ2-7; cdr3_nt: TGTGCCAGCACCAGGGTCGGCTACGAGCAGTACTTC; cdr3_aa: CASTRVGYEQYF
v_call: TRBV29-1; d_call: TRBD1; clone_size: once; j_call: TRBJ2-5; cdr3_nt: TGCAGCGTGGGGACAGGGCTTTGGACCCAGTACTTC; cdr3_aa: CSVGTGLWTQYF
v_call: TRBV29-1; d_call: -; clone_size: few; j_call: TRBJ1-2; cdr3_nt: TGCAGCGAGACAGACAGTGAGGGCTACACCTTC; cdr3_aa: CSETDSEGYTF
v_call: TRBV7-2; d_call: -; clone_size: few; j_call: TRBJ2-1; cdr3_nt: TGTGCCAGCAGCTTAGATGGGAGCAATGAGCAGTTCTTC; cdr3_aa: CASSLDGSNEQFF
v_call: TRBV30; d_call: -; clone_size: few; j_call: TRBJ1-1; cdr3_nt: TGTGCCTGGAGTGTACCGGCAGGGGCCATGAACACTGAAGCTTTCTTT; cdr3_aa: CAWSVPAGAMNTEAFF
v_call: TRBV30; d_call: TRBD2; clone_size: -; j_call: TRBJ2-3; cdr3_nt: TGTGCCTGGACGACTAGCGGGAGGGATACGCAGTATTTT; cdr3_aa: CAWTTSGRDTQYF
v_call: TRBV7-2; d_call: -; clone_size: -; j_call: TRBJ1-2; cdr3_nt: TGTGCCAGCAGCTTAGCAGGATATGGCTACACCTTC; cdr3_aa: CASSLAGYGYTF
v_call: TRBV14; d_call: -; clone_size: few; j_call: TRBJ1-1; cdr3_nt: TGTGCCAGCAGCCTGGGACGGTCGAACACTGAAGCTTTCTTT; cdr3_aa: CASSLGRSNTEAFF
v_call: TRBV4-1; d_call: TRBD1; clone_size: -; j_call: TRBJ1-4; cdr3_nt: TGCGCCAGCAGCCAAGGGCAGGACAGGGTTTATGAAAAACTGTTTTTT; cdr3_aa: CASSQGQDRVYEKLFF
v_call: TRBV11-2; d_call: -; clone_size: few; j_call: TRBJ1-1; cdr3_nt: TGTGCCAGCAGCCAACAACCGACAAATATGAACACTGAAGCTTTCTTT; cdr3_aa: CASSQQPTNMNTEAFF
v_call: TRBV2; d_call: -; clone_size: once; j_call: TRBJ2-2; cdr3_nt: TGTGCCCCCAGGAGGGCGGTGAACACCGGGGAGCTGTTTTTT; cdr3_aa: CAPRRAVNTGELFF
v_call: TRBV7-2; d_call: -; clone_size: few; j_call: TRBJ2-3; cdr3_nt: TGTGCCAGCAGCTCAAGGACAGGTCCGGGAGGTACGCAGTATTTT; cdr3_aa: CASSSRTGPGGTQYF
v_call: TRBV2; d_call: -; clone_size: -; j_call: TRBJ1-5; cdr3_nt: TGTGCCAGCAGTGCGTCGGGGGATCAGCCCCAGCATTTT; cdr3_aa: CASSASGDQPQHF
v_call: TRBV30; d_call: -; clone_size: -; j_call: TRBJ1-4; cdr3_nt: TGTGCCTACGCCACAGGGAGGTCATGGGAAAAACTGTTTTTT; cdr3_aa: CAYATGRSWEKLFF
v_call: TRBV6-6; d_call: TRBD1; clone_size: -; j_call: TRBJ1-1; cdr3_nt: TGTGCCAGCAGTTACCCTCAGGGGGGTATTGGCACTGAAGCTTTCTTT; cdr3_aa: CASSYPQGGIGTEAFF
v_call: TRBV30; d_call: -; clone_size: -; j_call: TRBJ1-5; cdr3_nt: TGTGCCTGGACCTGGGGTGACGATCAGCCCCAGCATTTT; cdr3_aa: CAWTWGDDQPQHF
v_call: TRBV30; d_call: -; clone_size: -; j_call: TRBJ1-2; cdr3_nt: TGTGCCTGGACACGGACAGCTGTTGGCTACACCTTC; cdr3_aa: CAWTRTAVGYTF
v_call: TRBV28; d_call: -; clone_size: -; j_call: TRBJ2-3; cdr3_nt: TGTGCCAGCAGTTCGCCCCCCAGGGTTAGCACAGATACGCAGTATTTT; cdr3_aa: CASSSPPRVSTDTQYF
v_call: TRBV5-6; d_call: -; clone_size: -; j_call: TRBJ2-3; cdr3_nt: TGTGCCAGCAGCCGCTGGACTGTCACAGATACGCAGTATTTT; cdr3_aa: CASSRWTVTDTQYF
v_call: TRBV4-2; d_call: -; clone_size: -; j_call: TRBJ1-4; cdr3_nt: TGTGCCAGCAGCCAAGATTGGACCAACGATCCCGCAACTAATGAAAAACTGTTTTTT; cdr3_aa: CASSQDWTNDPATNEKLFF
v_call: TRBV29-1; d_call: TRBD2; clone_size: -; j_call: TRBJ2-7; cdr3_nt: TGCAGCGTTGAAGGTTTAGGGAGGGGCGAGCAGTACTTC; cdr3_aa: CSVEGLGRGEQYF
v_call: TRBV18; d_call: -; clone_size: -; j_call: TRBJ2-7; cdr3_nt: TGTGCCAGCTCACCAAAACTCCAGGGGATGGGATGGTCGTCCGAGCAGTACTTC; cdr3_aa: CASSPKLQGMGWSSEQYF
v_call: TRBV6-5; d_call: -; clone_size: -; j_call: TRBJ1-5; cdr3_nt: TGTGCCAGCAGTGCCGGGACTCCCCAGCCCCAGCATTTT; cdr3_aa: CASSAGTPQPQHF
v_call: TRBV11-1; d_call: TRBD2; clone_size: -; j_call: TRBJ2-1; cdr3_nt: TGTGCCAGCAGGTCACGACCTAAGCGGGATAAGGATGAGCAGTTCTTC; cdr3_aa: CASRSRPKRDKDEQFF
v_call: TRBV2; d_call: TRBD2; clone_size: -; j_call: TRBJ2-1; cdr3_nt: TGTGCCAGCAGTGACAGTTGGCTAGCGGTATACAATGAGCAGTTCTTC; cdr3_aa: CASSDSWLAVYNEQFF
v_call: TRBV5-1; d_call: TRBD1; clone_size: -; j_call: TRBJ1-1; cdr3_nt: TGCGCCAGCAGTGGTGGACAGGGGAACACTGAAGCTTTCTTT; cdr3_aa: CASSGGQGNTEAFF
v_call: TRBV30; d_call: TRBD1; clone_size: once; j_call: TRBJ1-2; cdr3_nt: TGTGCCTGGAGAGGACAGGGGAGCTATGGCTACACCTTC; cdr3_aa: CAWRGQGSYGYTF
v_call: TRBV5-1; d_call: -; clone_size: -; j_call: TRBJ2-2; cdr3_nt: TGCGCCAGCAGCTTGGGTGCCGCTAACACCGGGGAGCTGTTTTTT; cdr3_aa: CASSLGAANTGELFF